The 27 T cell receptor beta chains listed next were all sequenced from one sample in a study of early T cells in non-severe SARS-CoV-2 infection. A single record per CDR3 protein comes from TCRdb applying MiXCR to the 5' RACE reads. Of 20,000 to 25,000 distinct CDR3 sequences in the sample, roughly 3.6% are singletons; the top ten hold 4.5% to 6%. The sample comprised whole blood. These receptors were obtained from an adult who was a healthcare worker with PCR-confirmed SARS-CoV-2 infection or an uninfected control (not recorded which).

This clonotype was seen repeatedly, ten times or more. As DNA, the CDR3 is TGTGCCAGCAGCTTAGGGGACTGGATCCAAGAGACCCAGTACTTC. It specifies CASSLGDWIQETQYF. The chain links TRBV7-9 to TRBJ2-5, with D maybe TRBD2 (6 bases). V was trimmed by 1 base and J by 1 base, leaving 10 bases between them. Germline assignment: CDR1 SEHNR and CDR2 FQNEAQ (reference sequence). This CDR3 has 15 amino acids.

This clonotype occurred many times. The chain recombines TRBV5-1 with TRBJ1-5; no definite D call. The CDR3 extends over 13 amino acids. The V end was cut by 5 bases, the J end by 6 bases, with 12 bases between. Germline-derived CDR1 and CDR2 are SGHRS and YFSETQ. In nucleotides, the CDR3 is TGCGCCAGCAGGGAGCATTCCTCTCAGCCCCAGCATTTT. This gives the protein CASREHSSQPQHF.

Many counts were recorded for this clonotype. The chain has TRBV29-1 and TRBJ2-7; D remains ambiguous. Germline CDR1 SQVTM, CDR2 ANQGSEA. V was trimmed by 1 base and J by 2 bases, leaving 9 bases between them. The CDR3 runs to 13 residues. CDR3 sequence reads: CSVEGIRPYEQYF. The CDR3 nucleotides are TGCAGCGTTGAAGGCATCCGGCCCTACGAGCAGTACTTC.

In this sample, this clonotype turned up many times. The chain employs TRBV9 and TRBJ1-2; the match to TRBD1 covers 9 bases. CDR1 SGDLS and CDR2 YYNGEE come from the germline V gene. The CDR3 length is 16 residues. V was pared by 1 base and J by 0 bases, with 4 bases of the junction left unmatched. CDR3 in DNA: TGTGCCAGCAGCGTAAACCGACAGGGGGCTAACTATGGCTACACCTTC. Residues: CASSVNRQGANYGYTF.

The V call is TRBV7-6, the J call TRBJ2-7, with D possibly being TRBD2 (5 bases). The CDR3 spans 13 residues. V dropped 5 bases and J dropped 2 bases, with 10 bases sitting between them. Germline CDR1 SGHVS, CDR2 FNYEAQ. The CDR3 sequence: CASSPHGAYEQYF. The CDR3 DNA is TGTGCCAGCAGCCCCCACGGGGCCTACGAGCAGTACTTC. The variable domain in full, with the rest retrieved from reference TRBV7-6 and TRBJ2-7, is GAGVSQSPRYKVTKRGQDVALRCDPISGHVSLYWYRQALGQGPEFLTYFNYEAQQDKSGLPNDRFSAERPEGSISTLTIQRTEQRDSAMYRCASSPHGAYEQYFGPGTRLTVT.

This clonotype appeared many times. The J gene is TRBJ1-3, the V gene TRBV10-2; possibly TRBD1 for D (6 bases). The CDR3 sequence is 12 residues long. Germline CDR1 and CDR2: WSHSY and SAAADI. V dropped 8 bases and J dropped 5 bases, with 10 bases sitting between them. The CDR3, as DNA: TGCGCCAGCGGGACAATTAGAAACACCATATATTTT. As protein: CASGTIRNTIYF.

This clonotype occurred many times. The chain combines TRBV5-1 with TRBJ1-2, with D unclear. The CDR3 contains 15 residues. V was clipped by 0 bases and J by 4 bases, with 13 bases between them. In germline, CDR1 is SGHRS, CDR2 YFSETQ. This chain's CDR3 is CASSLEALSGYGYTF. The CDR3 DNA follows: TGCGCCAGCAGCTTGGAGGCACTTTCGGGCTATGGCTACACCTTC.

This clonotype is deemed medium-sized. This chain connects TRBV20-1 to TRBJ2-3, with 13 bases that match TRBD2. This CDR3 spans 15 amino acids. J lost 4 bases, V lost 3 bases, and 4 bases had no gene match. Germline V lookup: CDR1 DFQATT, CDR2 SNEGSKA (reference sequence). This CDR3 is CSASKLAGGADTQYF. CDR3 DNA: TGCAGTGCTAGTAAACTAGCGGGAGGGGCAGATACGCAGTATTTT.

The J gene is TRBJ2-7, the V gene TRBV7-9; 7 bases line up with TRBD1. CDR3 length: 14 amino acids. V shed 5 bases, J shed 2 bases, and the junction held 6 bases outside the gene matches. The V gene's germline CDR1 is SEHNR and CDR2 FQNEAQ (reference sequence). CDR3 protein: CASSTEDRTYEQYF. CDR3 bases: TGTGCCAGCAGCACGGAGGACAGGACCTACGAGCAGTACTTC.

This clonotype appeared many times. The CDR3 is CSAGQGTTYNEQFF. CDR3 in DNA: TGCAGTGCCGGACAGGGGACAACCTACAATGAGCAGTTCTTC. The chain employs TRBV20-1 and TRBJ2-1; 9 bases map to TRBD1. V lost 6 bases and J lost 2; bases outside the gene matches: 5. This CDR3 is built from 14 residues. Germline CDR1 and CDR2: DFQATT and SNEGSKA (reference sequence).

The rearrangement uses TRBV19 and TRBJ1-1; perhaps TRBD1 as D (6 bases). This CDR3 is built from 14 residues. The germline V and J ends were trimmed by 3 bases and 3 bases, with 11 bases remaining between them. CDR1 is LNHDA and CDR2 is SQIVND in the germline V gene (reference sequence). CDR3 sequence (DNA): TGTGCCAGTAGTATTAGGACAGCACACACTGAAGCTTTCTTT. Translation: CASSIRTAHTEAFF.

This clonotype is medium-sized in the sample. The CDR3 region is CASSLVAGLAGGYQQYF. CDR3 nucleotide sequence: TGTGCCAGCAGCTTAGTCGCAGGACTAGCGGGGGGGTATCAGCAGTATTTT. The rearrangement joins TRBV7-9 to TRBJ2-3; TRBD2 matches at 15 bases. The CDR3 runs to 17 residues. The V segment lost 1 base and the J segment 11 bases; nucleotides outside the gene matches: 10. The germline CDR1 and CDR2 sequences are SEHNR and FQNEAQ (reference sequence).

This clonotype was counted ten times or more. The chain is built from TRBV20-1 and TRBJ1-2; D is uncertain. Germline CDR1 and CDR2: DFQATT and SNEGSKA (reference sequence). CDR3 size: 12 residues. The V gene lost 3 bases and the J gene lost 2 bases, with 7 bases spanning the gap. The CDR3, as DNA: TGCAGTGCTAGCTTGGGGAACTATGGCTACACCTTC. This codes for CSASLGNYGYTF.

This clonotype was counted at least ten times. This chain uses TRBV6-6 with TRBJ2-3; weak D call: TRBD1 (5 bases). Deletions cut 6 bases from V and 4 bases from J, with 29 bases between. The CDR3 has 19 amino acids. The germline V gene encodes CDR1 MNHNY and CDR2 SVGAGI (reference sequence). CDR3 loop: CASSYGIRAIESHADTQYF. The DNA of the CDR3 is TGTGCCAGCAGCTACGGAATCAGGGCTATTGAGAGCCACGCAGATACGCAGTATTTT.

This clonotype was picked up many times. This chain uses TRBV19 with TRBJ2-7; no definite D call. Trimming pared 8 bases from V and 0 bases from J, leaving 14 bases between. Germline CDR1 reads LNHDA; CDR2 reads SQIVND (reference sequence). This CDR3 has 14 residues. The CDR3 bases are TGTGCCAGTGAATCAGTTCCCGGCTCCTACGAGCAGTACTTC. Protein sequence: CASESVPGSYEQYF.

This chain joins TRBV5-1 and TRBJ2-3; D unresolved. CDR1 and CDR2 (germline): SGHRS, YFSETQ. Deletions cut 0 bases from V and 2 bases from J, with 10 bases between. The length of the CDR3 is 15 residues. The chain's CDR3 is CASSLARDYTDTQYF. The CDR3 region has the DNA TGCGCCAGCAGCTTGGCAAGGGATTACACAGATACGCAGTATTTT.

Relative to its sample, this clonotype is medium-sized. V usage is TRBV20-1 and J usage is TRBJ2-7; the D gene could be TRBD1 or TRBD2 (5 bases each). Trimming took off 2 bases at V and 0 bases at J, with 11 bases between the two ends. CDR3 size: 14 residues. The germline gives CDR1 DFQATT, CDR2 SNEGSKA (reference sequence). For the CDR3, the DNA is TGCAGTGCTAGATGGGACGATAGCTCCTACGAGCAGTACTTC. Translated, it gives CSARWDDSSYEQYF.

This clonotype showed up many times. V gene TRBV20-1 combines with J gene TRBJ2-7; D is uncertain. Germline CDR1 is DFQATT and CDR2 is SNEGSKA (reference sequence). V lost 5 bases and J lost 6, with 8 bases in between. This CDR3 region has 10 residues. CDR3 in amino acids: CSAPWGEQYF. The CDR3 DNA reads TGCAGTGCTCCATGGGGCGAGCAGTACTTC.

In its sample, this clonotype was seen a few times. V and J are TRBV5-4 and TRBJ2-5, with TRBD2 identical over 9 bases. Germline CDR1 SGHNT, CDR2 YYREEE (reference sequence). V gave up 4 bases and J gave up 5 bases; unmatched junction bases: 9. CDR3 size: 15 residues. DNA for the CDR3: TGTGCCAGCAGCGTCAAAGCGGGAGGATCGGAGACCCAGTACTTC. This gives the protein CASSVKAGGSETQYF.

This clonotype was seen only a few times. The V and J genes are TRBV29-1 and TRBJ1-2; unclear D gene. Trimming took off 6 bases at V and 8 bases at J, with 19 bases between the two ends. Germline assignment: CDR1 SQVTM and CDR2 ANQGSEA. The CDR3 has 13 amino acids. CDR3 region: CSVDLFMREGYTF. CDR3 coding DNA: TGCAGCGTGGATCTTTTCATGAGAGAGGGCTACACCTTC.

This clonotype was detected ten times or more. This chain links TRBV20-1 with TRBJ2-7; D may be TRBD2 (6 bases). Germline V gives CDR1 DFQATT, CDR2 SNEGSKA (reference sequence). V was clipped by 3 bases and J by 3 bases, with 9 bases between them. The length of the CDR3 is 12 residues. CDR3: CSASRDFYEQYF. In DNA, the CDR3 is TGCAGTGCTAGCCGGGACTTCTACGAGCAGTACTTC.

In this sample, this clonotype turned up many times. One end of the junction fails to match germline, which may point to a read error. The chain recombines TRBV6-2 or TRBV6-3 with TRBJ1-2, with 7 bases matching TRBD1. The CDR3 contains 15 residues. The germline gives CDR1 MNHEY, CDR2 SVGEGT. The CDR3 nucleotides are TGTGCCAGCAGTGACTCCCGGACAGGAGCCTATGGCTACACCTTC. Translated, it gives CASSDSRTGAYGYTF.

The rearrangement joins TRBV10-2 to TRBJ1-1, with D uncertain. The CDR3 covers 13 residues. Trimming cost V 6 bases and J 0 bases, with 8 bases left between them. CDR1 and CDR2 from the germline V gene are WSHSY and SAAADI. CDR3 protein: CASSDHLNTEAFF. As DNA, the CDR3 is TGCGCCAGCAGCGACCACTTGAACACTGAAGCTTTCTTT.

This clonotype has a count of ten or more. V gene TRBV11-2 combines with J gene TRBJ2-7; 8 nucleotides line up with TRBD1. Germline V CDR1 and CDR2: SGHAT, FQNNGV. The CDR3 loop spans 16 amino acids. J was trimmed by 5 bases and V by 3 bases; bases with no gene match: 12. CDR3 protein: CASSFRAGGEGDEQYF. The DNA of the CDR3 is TGTGCCAGCAGCTTTCGGGCAGGGGGCGAGGGCGACGAGCAGTACTTC. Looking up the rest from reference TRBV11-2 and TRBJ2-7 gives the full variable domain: EAGVAQSPRYKIIEKRQSVAFWCNPISGHATLYWYQQILGQGPKLLIQFQNNGVVDDSQLPKDRFSAERLKGVDSTLKIQPAKLEDSAVYLCASSFRAGGEGDEQYFGPGTRLTVT.

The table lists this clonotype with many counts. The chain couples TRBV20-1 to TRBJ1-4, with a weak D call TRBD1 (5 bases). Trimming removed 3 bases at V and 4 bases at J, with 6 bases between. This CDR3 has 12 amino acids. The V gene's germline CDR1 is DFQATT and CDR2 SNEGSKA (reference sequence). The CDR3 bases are TGCAGTGCTAGGGACATTAATGAAAAACTGTTTTTT. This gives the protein CSARDINEKLFF.

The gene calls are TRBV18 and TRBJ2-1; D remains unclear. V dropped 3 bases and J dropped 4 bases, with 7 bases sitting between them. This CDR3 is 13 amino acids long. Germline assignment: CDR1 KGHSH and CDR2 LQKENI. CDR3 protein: CASSPSQYNEQFF. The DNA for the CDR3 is TGTGCCAGCTCACCTTCTCAGTACAATGAGCAGTTCTTC.

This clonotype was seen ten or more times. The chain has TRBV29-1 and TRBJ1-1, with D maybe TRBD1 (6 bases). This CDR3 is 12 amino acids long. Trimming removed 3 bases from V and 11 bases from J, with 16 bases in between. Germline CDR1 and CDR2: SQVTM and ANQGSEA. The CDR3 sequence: CSVEGADLWAFF. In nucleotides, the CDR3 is TGCAGCGTTGAGGGGGCAGACCTCTGGGCTTTCTTT.